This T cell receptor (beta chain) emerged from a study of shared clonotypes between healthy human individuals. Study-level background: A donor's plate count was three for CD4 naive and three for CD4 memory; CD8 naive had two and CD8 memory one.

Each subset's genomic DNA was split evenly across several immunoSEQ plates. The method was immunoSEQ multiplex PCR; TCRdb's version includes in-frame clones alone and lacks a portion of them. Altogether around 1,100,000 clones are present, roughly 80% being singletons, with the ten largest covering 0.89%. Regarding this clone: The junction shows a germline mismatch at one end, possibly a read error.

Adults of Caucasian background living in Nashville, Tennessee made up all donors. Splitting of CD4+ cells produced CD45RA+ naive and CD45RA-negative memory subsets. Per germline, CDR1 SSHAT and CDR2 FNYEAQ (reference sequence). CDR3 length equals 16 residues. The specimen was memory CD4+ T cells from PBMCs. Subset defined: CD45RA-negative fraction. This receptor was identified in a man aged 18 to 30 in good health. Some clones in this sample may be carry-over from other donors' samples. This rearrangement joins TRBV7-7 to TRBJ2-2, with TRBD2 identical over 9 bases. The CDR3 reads CASSSGTSSNTGELFF. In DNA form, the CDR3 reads TGTGCTAGCAGCTCTGGGACTAGCTCGAACACCGGGGAGCTGTTTTTT.